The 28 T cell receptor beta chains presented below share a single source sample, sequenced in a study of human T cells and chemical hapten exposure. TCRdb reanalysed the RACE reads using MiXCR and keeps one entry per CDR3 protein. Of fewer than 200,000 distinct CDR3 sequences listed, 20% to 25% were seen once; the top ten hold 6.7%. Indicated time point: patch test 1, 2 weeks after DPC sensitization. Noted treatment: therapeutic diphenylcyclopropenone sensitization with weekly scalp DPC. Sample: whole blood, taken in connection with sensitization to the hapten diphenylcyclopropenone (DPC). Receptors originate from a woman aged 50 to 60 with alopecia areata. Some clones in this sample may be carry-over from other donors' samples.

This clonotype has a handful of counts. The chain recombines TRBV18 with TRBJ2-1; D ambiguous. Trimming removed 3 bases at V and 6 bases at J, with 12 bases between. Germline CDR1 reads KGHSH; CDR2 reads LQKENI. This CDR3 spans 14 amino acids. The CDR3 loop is CASSPSRFGNEQFF. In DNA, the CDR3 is TGTGCCAGCTCACCGTCCAGGTTCGGCAATGAGCAGTTCTTC.

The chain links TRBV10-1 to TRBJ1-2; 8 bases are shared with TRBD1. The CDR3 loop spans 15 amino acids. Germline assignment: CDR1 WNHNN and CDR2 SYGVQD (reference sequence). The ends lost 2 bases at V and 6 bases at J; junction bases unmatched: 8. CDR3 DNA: TGCGCCAGCAGTGAGAGGAGGCAGGGGGCGGATGGCTACACCTTC. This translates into CASSERRQGADGYTF.

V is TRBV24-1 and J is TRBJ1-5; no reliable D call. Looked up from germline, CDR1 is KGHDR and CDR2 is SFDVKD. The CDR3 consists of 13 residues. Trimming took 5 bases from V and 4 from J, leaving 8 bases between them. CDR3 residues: CATSAEGNQPQHF. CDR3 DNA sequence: TGTGCCACCAGTGCGGAGGGAAATCAGCCCCAGCATTTT.

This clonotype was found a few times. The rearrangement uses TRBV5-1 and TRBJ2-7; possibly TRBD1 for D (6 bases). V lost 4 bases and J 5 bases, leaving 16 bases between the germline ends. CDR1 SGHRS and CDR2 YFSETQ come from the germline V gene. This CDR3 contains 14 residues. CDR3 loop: CASSPLQGFNEQYF. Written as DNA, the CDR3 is TGCGCCAGCAGCCCTTTACAGGGTTTCAACGAGCAGTACTTC.

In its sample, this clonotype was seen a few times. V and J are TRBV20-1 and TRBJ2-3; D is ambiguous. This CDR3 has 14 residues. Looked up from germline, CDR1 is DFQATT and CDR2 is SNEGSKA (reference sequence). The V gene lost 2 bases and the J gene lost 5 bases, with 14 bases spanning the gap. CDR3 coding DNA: TGCAGTGCTAGATTGACGGATCCGGGAGATACGCAGTATTTT. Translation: CSARLTDPGDTQYF.

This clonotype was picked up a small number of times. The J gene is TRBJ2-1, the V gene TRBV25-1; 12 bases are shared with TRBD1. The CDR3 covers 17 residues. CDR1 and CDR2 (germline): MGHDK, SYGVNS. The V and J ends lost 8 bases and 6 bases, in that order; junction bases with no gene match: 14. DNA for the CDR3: TGTGCCAGCGCCTCTGTCCCGGGACAGGGGGCTAGCAATGAGCAGTTCTTC. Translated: CASASVPGQGASNEQFF.

CDR3 sequence (DNA): TGTGCCATCAGTGAGTCGACTCGGAGCGGCAATGAGCAGTTCTTC. Translating it yields CAISESTRSGNEQFF. The rearrangement joins TRBV10-3 to TRBJ2-1; D may be TRBD2 (5 bases). The CDR3 sequence is 15 residues long. Germline values: CDR1 ENHRY, CDR2 SYGVKD. V was shortened by 0 bases and J by 6 bases, with 12 bases between the two germline ends.

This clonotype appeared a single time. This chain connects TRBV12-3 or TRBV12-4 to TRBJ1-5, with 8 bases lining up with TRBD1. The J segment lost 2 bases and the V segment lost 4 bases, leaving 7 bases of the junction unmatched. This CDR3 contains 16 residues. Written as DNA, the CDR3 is TGTGCCAGCAGTTCATGGACAGGGCCAGGCAATCAGCCCCAGCATTTT. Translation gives CASSSWTGPGNQPQHF.

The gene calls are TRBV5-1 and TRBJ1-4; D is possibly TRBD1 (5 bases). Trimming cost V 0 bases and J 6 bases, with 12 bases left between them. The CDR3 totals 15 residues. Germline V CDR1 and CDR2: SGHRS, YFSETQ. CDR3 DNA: TGCGCCAGCAGCTTGGGGGGGACTCCTGATGAAAAACTGTTTTTT. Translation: CASSLGGTPDEKLFF.

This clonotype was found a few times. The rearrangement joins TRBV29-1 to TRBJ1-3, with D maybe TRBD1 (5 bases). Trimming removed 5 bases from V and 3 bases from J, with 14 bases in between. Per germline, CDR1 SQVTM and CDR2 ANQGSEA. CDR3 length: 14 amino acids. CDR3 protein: CSVSAGAGGNTIYF. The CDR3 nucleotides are TGCAGCGTTTCAGCCGGGGCCGGTGGAAACACCATATATTTT. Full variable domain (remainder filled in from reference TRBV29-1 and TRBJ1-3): SAVISQKPSRDICQRGTSLTIQCQVDSQVTMMFWYRQQPGQSLTLIATANQGSEATYESGFVIDKFPISRPNLTFSTLTVSNMSPEDSSIYLCSVSAGAGGNTIYFGEGSWLTVV.

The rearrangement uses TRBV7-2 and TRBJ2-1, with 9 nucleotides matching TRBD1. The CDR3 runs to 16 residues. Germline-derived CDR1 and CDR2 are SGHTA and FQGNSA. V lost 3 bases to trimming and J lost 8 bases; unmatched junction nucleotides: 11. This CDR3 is CASSFTTGGFGDEQFF. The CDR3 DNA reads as TGTGCCAGCAGCTTTACGACAGGGGGGTTTGGGGATGAGCAGTTCTTC.

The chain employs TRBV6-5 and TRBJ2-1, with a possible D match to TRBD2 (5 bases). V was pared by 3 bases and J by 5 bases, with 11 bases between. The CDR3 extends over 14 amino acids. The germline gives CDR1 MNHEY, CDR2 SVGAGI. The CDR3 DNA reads TGTGCCAGCAGTTATCTCGGGGATGACAATGAGCAGTTCTTC. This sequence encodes CASSYLGDDNEQFF.

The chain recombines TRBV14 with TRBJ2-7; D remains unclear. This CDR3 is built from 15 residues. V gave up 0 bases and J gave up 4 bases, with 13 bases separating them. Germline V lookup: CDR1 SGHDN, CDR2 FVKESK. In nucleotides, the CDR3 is TGTGCCAGCAGCCAAGAGTCGGCCCCGGCGTACGAGCAGTACTTC. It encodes CASSQESAPAYEQYF.

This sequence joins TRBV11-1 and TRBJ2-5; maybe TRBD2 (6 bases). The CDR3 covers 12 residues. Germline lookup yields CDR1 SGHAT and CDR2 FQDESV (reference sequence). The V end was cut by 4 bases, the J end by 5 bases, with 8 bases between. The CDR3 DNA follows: TGTGCCAGCAGCTCAACTAGCGAGACCCAGTACTTC. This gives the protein CASSSTSETQYF.

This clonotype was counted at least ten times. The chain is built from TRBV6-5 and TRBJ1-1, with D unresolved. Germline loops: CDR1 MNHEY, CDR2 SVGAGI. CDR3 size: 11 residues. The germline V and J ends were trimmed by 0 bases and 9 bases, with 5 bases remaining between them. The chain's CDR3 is CASSYSQQAFF. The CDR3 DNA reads TGTGCCAGCAGTTACTCGCAGCAAGCTTTCTTT.

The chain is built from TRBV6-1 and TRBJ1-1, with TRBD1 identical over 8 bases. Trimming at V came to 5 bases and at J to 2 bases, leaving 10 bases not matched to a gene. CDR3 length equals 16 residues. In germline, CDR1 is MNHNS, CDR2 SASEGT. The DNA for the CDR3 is TGTGCCAGCAGTCACCTAAGGGGACAGGCCAACACTGAAGCTTTCTTT. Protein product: CASSHLRGQANTEAFF.

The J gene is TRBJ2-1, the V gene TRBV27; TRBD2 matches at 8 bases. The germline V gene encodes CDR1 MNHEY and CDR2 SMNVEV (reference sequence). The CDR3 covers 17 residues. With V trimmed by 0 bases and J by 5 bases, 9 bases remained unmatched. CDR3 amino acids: CASSLSIGGAGDNEQFF. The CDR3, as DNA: TGTGCCAGCAGTTTATCGATCGGGGGGGCCGGTGACAATGAGCAGTTCTTC.

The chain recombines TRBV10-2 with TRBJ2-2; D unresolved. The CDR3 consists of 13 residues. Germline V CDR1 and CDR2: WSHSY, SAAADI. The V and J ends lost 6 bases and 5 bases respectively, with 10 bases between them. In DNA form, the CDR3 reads TGCGCCAGCAGGCAACTACCAACCGGGGAGCTGTTTTTT. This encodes CASRQLPTGELFF.

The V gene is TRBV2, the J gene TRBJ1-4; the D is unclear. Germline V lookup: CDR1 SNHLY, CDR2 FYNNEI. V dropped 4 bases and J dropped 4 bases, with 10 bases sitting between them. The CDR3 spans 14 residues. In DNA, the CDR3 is TGTGCCAGCAGTGGCGCGACGCTTAATGAAAAACTGTTTTTT. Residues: CASSGATLNEKLFF.

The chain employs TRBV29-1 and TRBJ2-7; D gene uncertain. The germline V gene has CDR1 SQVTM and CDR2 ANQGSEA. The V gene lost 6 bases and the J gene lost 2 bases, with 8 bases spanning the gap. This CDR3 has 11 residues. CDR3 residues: CSVQITYEQYF. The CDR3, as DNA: TGCAGCGTACAGATTACCTACGAGCAGTACTTC.

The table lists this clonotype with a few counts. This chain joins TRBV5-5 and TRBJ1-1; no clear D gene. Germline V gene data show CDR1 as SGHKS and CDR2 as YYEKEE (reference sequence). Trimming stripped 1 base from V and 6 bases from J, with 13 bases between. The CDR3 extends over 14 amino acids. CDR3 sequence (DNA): TGTGCCAGCAGCTTGATGACAAACGGCGCTGAAGCTTTCTTT. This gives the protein CASSLMTNGAEAFF.

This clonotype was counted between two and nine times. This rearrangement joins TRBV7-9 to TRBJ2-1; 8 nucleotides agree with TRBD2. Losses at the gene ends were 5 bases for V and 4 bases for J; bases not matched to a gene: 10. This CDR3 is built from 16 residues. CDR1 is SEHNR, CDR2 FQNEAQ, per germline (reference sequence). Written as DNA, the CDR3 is TGTGCCAGCAGCCTACCCTTAGCGGGGATATACAATGAGCAGTTCTTC. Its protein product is CASSLPLAGIYNEQFF.

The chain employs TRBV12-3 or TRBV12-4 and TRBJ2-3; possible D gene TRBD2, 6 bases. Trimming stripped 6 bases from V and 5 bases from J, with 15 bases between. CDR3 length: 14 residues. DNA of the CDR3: TGTGCCAGCAGCCAGGACCCGGGGGTAGATACGCAGTATTTT. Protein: CASSQDPGVDTQYF.

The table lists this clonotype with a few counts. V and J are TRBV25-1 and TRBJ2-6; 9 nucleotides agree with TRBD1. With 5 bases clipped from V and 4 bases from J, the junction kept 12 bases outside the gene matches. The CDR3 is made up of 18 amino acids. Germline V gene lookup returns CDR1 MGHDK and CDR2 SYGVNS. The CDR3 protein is CASSSRDREREGANVLTF. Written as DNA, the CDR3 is TGTGCCAGCAGTTCCCGGGACAGGGAACGGGAAGGGGCCAACGTCCTGACTTTC.

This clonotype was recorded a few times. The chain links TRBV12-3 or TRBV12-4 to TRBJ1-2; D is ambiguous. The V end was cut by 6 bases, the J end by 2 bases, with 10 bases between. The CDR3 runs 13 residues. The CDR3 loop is CASSSRRNYGYTF. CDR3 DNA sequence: TGTGCCAGCAGCTCAAGGAGAAACTATGGCTACACCTTC.

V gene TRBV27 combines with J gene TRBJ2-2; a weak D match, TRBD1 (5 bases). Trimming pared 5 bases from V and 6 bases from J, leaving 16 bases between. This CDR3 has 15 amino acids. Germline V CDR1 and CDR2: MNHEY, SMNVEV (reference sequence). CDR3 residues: CASSIRQGRAGELFF. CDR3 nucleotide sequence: TGTGCCAGCAGTATAAGGCAGGGAAGGGCCGGGGAGCTGTTTTTT.

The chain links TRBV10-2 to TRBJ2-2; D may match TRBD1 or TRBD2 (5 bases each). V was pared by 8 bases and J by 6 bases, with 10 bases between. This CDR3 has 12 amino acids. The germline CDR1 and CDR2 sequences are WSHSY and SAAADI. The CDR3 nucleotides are TGCGCCAGCCGTCGAGGGGCCGGGGAGCTGTTTTTT. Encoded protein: CASRRGAGELFF.

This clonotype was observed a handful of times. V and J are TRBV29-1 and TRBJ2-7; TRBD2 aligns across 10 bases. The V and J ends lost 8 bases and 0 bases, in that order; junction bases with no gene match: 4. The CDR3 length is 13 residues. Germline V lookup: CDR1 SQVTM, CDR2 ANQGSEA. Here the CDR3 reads CSCSGRSSYEQYF. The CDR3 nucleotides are TGCAGCTGTAGCGGGAGGAGCTCCTACGAGCAGTACTTC.